Given below is one T cell receptor beta chain in context. What it recognizes is unknown. The data derive from a study of cytomegalovirus exposure and HLA in healthy donors. Study outcomes and limitations: Near-uniform donor sequencing depth was presumed by presence/absence analyses. Using a false discovery rate of 0.05, a later analysis showed that 16,951 TCR beta sequences were associated with HLA alleles.

Healthy bone marrow donors made up the cohort. In the PCR, 60 Vbeta and 13 Jbeta primers were used. TCRdb's table, derived via immunoSEQ multiplex PCR, lists solely in-frame clones and lacks some. The profile shows about 150,000 clones, approximately 80% of them singletons. In germline, CDR1 is SGHDT, CDR2 YYEEEE. This CDR3 is 14 amino acids long. V dropped 1 base and J dropped 2 bases, with 8 bases sitting between them. Sequencing used PBMCs. This receptor was taken from a man aged 50 to 59 in good health and CMV-seropositive. This chain joins TRBV5-6 and TRBJ2-3; weak D call: TRBD1 (5 bases). CDR3 sequence: CASSLYRYTDTQYF. DNA for the CDR3: TGTGCCAGCAGCTTGTACAGGTACACAGATACGCAGTATTTT.